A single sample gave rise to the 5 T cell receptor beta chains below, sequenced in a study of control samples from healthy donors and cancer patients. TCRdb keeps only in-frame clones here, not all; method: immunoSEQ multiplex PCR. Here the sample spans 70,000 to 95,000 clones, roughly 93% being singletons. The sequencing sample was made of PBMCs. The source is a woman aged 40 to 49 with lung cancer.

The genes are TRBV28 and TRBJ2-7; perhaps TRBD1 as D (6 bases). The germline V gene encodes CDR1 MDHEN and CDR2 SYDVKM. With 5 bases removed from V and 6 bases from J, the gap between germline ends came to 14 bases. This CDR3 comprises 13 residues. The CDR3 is CASSQPQGREQYF. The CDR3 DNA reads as TGTGCCAGCAGTCAACCACAGGGCCGCGAGCAGTACTTC.

CDR3 loop: CAITRTSGVSGANVLTF. The CDR3 nucleotides are TGTGCCATCACCCGGACTAGCGGGGTTTCTGGGGCCAACGTCCTGACTTTC. The chain links TRBV10-3 to TRBJ2-6; TRBD2 matches at 12 bases. CDR1 is ENHRY, CDR2 SYGVKD, per germline. V dropped 7 bases and J dropped 1; count of bases not matched to a gene: 5. This CDR3 region has 17 residues.

In DNA, the CDR3 is TGTGCCAGCAGCTTGAGCCAGGGAGGCACAGATACGCAGTATTTT. Its protein is CASSLSQGGTDTQYF. This sequence joins TRBV5-4 and TRBJ2-3; D might be TRBD1 or TRBD2, each matching 5 bases. In germline, CDR1 is SGHNT, CDR2 YYREEE (reference sequence). The CDR3 consists of 15 residues. V shed 1 base and J shed 1 base, with 10 bases lying between them.

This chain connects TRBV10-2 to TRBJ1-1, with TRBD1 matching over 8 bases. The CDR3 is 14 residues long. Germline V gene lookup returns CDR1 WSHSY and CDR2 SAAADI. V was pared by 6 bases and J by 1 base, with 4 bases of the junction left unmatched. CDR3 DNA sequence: TGCGCCAGCAGAACCGGGACAGGGAACACTGAAGCTTTCTTT. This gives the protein CASRTGTGNTEAFF.

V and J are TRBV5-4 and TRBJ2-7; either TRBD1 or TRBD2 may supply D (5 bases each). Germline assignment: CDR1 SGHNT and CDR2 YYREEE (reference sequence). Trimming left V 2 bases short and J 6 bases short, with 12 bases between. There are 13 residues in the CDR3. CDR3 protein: CASSFIEGSEQYF. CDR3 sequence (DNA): TGTGCCAGCAGCTTCATAGAGGGGAGCGAGCAGTACTTC.